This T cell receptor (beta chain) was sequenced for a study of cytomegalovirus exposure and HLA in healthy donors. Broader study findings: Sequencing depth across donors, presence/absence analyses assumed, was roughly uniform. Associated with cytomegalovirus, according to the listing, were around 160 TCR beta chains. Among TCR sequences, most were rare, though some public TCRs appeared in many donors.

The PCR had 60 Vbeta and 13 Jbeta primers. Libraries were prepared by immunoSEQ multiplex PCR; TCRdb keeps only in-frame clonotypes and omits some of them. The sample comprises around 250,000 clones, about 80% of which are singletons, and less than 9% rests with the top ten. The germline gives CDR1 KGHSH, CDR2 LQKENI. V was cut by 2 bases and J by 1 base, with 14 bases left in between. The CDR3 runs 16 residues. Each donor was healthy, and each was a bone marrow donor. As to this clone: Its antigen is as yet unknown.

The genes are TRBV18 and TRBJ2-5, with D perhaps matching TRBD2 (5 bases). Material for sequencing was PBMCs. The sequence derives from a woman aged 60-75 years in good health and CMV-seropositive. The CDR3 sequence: CASSPGLATSQETQYF. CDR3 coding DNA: TGTGCCAGCTCACCAGGGCTAGCAACAAGCCAAGAGACCCAGTACTTC.